The text below deals with one TCR beta chain. Antigen: not known. Sequencing was performed with immunoSEQ multiplex PCR; in TCRdb, only in-frame clones are kept and a portion is missing. The table lists 20,000 to 30,000 clones, about nine tenths of them singletons, with around 1.1% in the top ten. Regulatory T cells were sorted as CD4+CD25hiCD127low/negative cells. Healthy unrelated donors supplied the control samples. These data belong to a study of B cell selection in AIRE deficiency. General study results and limits: Healthy Tconv contained about 37% of shared healthy Treg sequences; only TCRbeta sequenced. CDR3s were shorter in shared Treg sequences, reflecting few non-templated nucleotide insertions. Around 30% of healthy-shared Treg TCRbeta sequences appeared in patient Tconv cells.

The TCR was taken from a human donor in good health. Sequences were obtained from CD4+CD25+ Tregs sorted from PBMCs.

The CDR3 loop reads CASSPTWTGHTGELFF. The DNA of the CDR3 is TGTGCCAGCAGCCCGACCTGGACGGGTCACACCGGGGAGCTGTTTTTT. This sequence joins TRBV9 and TRBJ2-2; the D is unclear. The ends were cut back, 4 bases at V and 3 bases at J, with 16 bases in the middle. CDR1 SGDLS and CDR2 YYNGEE come from the germline V gene. This CDR3 is 16 amino acids long.